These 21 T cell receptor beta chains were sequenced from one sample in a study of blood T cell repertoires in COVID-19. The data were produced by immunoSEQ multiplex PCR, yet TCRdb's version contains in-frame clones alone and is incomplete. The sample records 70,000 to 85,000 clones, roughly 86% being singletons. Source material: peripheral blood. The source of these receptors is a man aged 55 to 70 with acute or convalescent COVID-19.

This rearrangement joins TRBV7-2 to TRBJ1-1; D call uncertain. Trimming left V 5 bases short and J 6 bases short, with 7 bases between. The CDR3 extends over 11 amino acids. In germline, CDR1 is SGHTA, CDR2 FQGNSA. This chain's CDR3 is CASSPRSEAFF. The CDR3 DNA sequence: TGTGCCAGCAGCCCCAGGTCTGAAGCTTTCTTT.

The CDR3 DNA reads TGTGCCAGCAGACAAGATAGCAATCAGCCCCAGCATTTT. Residues: CASRQDSNQPQHF. The J gene is TRBJ1-5, the V gene TRBV25-1; D is undetermined. Germline CDR1 reads MGHDK; CDR2 reads SYGVNS. CDR3 length equals 13 residues. V lost 6 bases, J lost 0 bases, and 6 bases lay in between.

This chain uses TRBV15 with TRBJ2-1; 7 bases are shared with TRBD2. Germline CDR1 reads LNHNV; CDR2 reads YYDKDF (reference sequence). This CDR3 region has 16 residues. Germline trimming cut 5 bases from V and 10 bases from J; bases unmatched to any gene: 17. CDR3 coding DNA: TGTGCCACCAGCTCGCGGACTAGGGGCTTTCTGGAAGAGCAGTTCTTC. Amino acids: CATSSRTRGFLEEQFF.

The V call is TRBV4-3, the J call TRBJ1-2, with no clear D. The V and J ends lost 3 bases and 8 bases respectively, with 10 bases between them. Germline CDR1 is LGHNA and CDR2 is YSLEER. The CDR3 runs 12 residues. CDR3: CASSHLTGGYTF. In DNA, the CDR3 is TGCGCCAGCAGCCACTTGACGGGAGGCTACACCTTC.

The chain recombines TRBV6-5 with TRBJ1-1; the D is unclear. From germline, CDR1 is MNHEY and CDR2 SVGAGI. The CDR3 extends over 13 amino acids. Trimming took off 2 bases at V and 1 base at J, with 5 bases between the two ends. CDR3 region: CASSYQENTEAFF. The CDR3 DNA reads TGTGCCAGCAGTTACCAGGAGAACACTGAAGCTTTCTTT.

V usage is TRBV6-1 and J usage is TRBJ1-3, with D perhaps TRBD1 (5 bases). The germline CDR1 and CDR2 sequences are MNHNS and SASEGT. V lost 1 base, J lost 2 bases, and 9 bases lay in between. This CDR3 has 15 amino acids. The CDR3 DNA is TGTGCCAGCAGTGAAGGGCAGGGCACTGGAAACACCATATATTTT. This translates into CASSEGQGTGNTIYF.

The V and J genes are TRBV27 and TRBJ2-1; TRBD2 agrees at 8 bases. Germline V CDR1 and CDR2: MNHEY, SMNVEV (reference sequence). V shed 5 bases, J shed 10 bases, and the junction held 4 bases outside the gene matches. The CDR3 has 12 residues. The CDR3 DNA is TGTGCCAGCAGTACCCGACTAGCGGAGCAGTTCTTC. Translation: CASSTRLAEQFF.

CDR3 in DNA: TGTGCCAGCAGTAAGATACAGGGGTCTGGCTACACCTTC. Encoded protein: CASSKIQGSGYTF. The rearrangement joins TRBV6-5 to TRBJ1-2; 7 positions match TRBD1. This CDR3 contains 13 residues. Germline values: CDR1 MNHEY, CDR2 SVGAGI. V lost 5 bases, J lost 7 bases, and 7 bases stayed unmatched.

Written as DNA, the CDR3 is TGTGCCAGCTCACCGAGCACAGCCTCTGGGGCCAACGTCCTGACTTTC. Protein product: CASSPSTASGANVLTF. This sequence joins TRBV18 and TRBJ2-6; no clear D. This CDR3 is 16 amino acids long. V was shortened by 3 bases and J by 0 bases, with 9 bases between the two germline ends. Germline CDR1 and CDR2: KGHSH and LQKENI.

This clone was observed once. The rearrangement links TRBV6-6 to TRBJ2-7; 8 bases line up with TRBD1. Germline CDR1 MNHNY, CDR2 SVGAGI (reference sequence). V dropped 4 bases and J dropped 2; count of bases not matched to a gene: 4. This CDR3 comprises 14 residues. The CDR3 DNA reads TGTGCCAGCAGTTCGCGACAGGGGCCCTACGAGCAGTACTTC. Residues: CASSSRQGPYEQYF.

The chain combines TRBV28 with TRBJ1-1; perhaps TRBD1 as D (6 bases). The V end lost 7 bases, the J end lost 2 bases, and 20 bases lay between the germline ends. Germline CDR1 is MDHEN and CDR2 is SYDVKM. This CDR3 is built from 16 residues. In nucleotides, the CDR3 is TGTGCCAGCACTCAACCTATCGGCAGGGGAAACACTGAAGCTTTCTTT. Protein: CASTQPIGRGNTEAFF.

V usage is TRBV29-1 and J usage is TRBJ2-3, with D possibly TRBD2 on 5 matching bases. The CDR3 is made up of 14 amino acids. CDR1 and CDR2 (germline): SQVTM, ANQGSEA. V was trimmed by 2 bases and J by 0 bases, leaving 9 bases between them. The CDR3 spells CSVEISGSTDTQYF. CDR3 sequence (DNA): TGCAGCGTTGAAATTTCGGGGAGCACAGATACGCAGTATTTT.

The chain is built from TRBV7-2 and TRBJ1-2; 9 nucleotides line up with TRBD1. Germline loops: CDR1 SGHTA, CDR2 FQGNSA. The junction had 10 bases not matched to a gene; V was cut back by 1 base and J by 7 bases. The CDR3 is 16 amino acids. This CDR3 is CASSLGWGQGAFGYTF. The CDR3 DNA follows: TGTGCCAGCAGCTTAGGATGGGGACAGGGCGCGTTTGGCTACACCTTC. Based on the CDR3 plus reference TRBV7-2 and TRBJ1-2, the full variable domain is GAGVSQSPSNKVTEKGKDVELRCDPISGHTALYWYRQSLGQGLEFLIYFQGNSAPDKSGLPSDRFSAERTGGSVSTLTIQRTQQEDSAVYLCASSLGWGQGAFGYTFGSGTRLTVV.

The CDR3 region has the DNA TGCGCCAGCAGCCCAGGGGGACTAGCATTAGACGAGCAGTACTTC. It codes for CASSPGGLALDEQYF. The chain links TRBV4-1 to TRBJ2-7; 9 nucleotides agree with TRBD2. The CDR3 has 15 residues. After removal of 4 bases from V and 5 bases from J, the junction contained 9 bases not matched to a gene. Germline V lookup: CDR1 MGHRA, CDR2 YSYEKL.

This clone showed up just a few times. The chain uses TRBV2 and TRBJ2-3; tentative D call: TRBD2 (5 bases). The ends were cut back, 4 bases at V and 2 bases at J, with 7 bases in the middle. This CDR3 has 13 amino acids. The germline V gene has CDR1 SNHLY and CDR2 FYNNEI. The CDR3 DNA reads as TGTGCCAGCAGTGCAGCGGCCACAGATACGCAGTATTTT. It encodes CASSAAATDTQYF.

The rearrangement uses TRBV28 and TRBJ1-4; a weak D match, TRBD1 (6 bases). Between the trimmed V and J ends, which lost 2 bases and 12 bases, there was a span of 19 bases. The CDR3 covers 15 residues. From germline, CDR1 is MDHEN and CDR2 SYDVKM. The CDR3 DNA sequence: TGTGCCAGCAGTTTAATAGGGGCAGGGGCTTGGGAACTGTTTTTT. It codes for CASSLIGAGAWELFF.

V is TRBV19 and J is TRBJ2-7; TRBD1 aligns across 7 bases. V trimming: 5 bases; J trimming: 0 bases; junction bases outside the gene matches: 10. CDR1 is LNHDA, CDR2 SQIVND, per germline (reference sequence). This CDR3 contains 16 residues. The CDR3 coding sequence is TGTGCCAGTAGTGATGAAGGGACAGCGTTCTCCTACGAGCAGTACTTC. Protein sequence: CASSDEGTAFSYEQYF. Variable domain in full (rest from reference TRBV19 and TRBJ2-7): DGGITQSPKYLFRKEGQNVTLSCEQNLNHDAMYWYRQDPGQGLRLIYYSQIVNDFQKGDIAEGYSVSREKKESFPLTVTSAQKNPTAFYLCASSDEGTAFSYEQYFGPGTRLTVT.

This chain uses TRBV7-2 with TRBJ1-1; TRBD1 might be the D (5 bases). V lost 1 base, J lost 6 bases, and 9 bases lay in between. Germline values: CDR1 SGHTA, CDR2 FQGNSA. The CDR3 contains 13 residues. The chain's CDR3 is CASSLGRGAEAFF. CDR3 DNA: TGTGCCAGCAGCTTAGGCCGGGGGGCTGAAGCTTTCTTT.

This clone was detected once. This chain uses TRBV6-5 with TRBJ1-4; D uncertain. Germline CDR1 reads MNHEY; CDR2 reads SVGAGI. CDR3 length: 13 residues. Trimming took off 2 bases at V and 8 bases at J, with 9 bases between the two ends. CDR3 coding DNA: TGTGCCAGCAGTTACGGGCCCCTGGAAAAACTGTTTTTT. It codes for CASSYGPLEKLFF.

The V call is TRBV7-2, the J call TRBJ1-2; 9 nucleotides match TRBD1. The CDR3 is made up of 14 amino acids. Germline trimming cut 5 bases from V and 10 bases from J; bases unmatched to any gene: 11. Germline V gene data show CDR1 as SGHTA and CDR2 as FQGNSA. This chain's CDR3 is CASSPPGQGLVYTF. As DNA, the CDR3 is TGTGCCAGCAGCCCACCGGGACAGGGTTTAGTCTACACCTTC.

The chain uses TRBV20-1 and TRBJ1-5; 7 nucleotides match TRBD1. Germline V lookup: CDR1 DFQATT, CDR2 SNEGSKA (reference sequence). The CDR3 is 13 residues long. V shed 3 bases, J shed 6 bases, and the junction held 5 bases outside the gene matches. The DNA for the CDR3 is TGCAGTGCTAGTAGAGGGGGCGGTCAGCCCCAGCATTTT. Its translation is CSASRGGGQPQHF.